This TCR beta chain stems from a study of blood T cells in healthy people across ages. A second PCR of about 7 to 12 cycles used a sample-barcoded 5' primer and a J-beta primer mix. TCRdb reprocessed the 5' RACE reads with MiXCR, giving one entry per CDR3 protein. The sample lists roughly 800,000 distinct CDR3 sequences, roughly 25% occurring once. Total RNA was isolated from each sample in quantities of at least 6 micrograms. V lost 1 base to trimming and J lost 1 base, with 7 bases between them. Germline CDR1 is LGHNA and CDR2 is YNFKEQ. This CDR3 is 14 amino acids long. These data are also associated with another study on T cells of mothers and their children.

The sequenced sample consisted of blood. The rearrangement links TRBV4-2 to TRBJ2-5; the D gene is possibly TRBD1 (6 bases). The clonotype was recovered from a boy younger than 18 in good health. This CDR3 reads CASSQVQGQETQYF. CDR3 DNA: TGTGCCAGCAGCCAAGTACAGGGCCAAGAGACCCAGTACTTC.